A selection of T cell receptor beta chains follows, all from one sample in a study of neurological immune-mediated disorders. TCRdb re-called the 5' RACE reads with MiXCR, one entry per CDR3 protein. The profile shows 55,000 to 75,000 distinct CDR3 sequences, over 2% of them singletons. Sequencing was performed on PBMCs. All receptors come from a man in his fifties or sixties with multiple sclerosis. Both conserved end residues are trimmed from each CDR3. Fields, in order: D gene, V gene, CDR3 length, clone size, CDR3 protein. D genes are given only for firm matches. Size values are once, few and many counts, or a class for expanded clones, and some rows have none.

TRBD1	TRBV7-9	13	.	ASSSDGTGGKEAF
.	TRBV21-1	14	many	ASSKRNLAGCTEAF
.	TRBV7-3	10	many	ASGAGDNEQF
.	TRBV7-9	11	many	ASSLGHNTEAF
TRBD1	TRBV7-2	13	many	ASSLVGTGGYEQY
.	TRBV7-2	10	many	ASSLVGGEQF
.	TRBV7-6	13	many	ASSLSSGGNTEAF
TRBD1	TRBV9	14	many	ASSVDPRQGTGELF
.	TRBV11-2	12	many	ASSLDVSAGELF
.	TRBV9	13	many	ASSVDSAGYNEQF
.	TRBV29-1	8	many	SVFRTEAF
TRBD1	TRBV9	14	few	ASSVDGQGNTGELF
.	TRBV7-6	13	many	ASSDSGTGASPLH
.	TRBV6-2/TRBV6-3	11	many	ASSQDSVYGYT
TRBD1	TRBV7-2	12	many	ASKGTGSYNEQF
TRBD1	TRBV27	12	many	ASSLNRGATEAF
.	TRBV4-1	14	many	ASSQVAGVSNQPQH
.	TRBV20-1	13	many	SARLPGRMNTEAF
.	TRBV18	12	many	ASSQFDNTGELF
TRBD1	TRBV7-7	13	many	ASSYGGQKTGELF
.	TRBV5-1	11	many	ASSSRWTGELF
.	TRBV7-9	14	many	ASSLGTGHNGDEQF
TRBD2	TRBV5-1	14	many	ASSLWASGGAGEQY
.	TRBV10-1	11	many	ASKPDGNYGYT
TRBD1	TRBV6-2/TRBV6-3	14	.	ASLRGSGGSGTEAF
TRBD1	TRBV7-2	12	many	ASSTRQGSYEQY
.	TRBV7-2	10	many	ASSISGNTIY
.	TRBV9	13	many	ASSVGTGLGYGYT
.	TRBV28	14	.	ASSSHRGTNTGELF
.	TRBV7-3	12	many	ASSPRDSNNEQF
.	TRBV7-9	10	many	ASLPRNTEAF
.	TRBV7-2	14	many	ASSLAPGDSVYGYT
TRBD2	TRBV5-1	14	many	ASSFQTSGSYNEQF
.	TRBV20-1	13	many	SARDWGAPADTQY
.	TRBV2	10	many	ASSEEEAEAF
TRBD2	TRBV7-2	11	many	ASSLGAGTRAD
.	TRBV3-1	13	many	ASSQGMGSNQPQH
.	TRBV7-6	12	many	ASSLRENTGELF
.	TRBV20-1	12	many	SARDPRATGELF
TRBD1	TRBV5-5	16	many	ASSQLIADRVMNTEAF
TRBD2	TRBV12-3/TRBV12-4	13	many	ASSLGTSGTGELF
TRBD1	TRBV6-5	12	few	ASSYRTGTGEQY
TRBD1	TRBV7-8	11	many	ASSPGQGRTLH
.	TRBV3-1	10	many	ASSQTPGPLH